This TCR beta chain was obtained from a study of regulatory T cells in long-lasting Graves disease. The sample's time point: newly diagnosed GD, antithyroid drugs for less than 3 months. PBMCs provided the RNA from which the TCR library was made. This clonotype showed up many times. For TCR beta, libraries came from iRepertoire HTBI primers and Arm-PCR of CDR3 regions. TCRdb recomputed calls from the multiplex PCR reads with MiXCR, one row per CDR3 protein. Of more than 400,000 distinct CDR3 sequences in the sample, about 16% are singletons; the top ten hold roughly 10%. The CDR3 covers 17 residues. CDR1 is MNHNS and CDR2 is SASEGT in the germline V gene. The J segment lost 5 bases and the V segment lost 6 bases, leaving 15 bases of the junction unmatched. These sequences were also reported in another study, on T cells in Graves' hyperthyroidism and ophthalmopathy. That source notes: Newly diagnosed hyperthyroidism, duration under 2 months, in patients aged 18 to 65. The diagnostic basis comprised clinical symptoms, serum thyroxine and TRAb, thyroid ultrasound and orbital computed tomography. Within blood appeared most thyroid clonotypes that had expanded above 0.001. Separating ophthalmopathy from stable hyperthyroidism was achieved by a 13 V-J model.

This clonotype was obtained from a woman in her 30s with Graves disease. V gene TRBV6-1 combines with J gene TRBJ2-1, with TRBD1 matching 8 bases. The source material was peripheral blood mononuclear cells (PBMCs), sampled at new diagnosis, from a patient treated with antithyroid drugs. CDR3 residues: CASSPLFQGAWNNEQFF. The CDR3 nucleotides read TGTGCCAGCAGCCCTCTCTTCCAGGGGGCATGGAACAATGAGCAGTTCTTC.